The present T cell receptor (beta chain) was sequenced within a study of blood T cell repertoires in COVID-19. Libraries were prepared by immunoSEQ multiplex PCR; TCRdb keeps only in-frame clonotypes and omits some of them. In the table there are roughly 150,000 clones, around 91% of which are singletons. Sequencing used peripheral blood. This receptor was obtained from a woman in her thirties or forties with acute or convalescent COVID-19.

CDR3 DNA: TGTGCCAGCAGTTACTCGAAGGACAGTTTTCAGCCCCAGCATTTT. Amino acids: CASSYSKDSFQPQHF. V gene TRBV6-5 combines with J gene TRBJ1-5; D is perhaps TRBD1 (6 bases). The ends were cut back, 0 bases at V and 6 bases at J, with 12 bases in the middle. The CDR3 runs to 15 residues. Germline V gene data show CDR1 as MNHEY and CDR2 as SVGAGI.